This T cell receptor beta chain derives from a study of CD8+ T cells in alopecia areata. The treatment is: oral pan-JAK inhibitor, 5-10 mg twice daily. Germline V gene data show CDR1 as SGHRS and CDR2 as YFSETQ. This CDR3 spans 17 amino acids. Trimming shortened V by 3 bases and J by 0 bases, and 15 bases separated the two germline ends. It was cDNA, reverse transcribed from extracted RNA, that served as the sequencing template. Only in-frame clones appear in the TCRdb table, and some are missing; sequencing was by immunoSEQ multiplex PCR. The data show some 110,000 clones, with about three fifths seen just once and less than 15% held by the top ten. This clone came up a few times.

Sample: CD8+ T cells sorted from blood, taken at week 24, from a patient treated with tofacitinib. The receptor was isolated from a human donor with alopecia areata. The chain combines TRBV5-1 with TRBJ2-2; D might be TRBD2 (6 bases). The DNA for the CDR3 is TGCGCCAGCAGCTCGGAGGAGGGAAAACCGAACACCGGGGAGCTGTTTTTT. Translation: CASSSEEGKPNTGELFF.